This section outlines one TCR beta chain sequence together with its context. Its antigen is not identified. TCRdb re-called the reads through MiXCR, storing one row per CDR3 protein. The repertoire has 800,000 to 950,000 distinct CDR3 sequences, around a third of them found once; the top ten carry over 10%. The ends were cut back, 10 bases at V and 0 bases at J, with 15 bases in the middle. Germline V gene sequence: CDR1 MNHEY, CDR2 SVGAGI. The CDR3 sequence is 14 residues long. This sample was included in a study of T cell repertoires in cytomegalovirus infection. The gene calls are TRBV6-5 and TRBJ1-1; D is possibly TRBD1 (6 bases). Sequenced material: cultured CD8+ T cells from PBMCs, taken from culture after CMV antigen stimulation. This receptor was obtained from a human donor in good health (CMV status not recorded). Some clones in this sample may be carry-over from other donors' samples. The CDR3 region has the DNA TGTGCCACCCACCGCGGACAGCTGAACACTGAAGCTTTCTTT. This encodes CATHRGQLNTEAFF.